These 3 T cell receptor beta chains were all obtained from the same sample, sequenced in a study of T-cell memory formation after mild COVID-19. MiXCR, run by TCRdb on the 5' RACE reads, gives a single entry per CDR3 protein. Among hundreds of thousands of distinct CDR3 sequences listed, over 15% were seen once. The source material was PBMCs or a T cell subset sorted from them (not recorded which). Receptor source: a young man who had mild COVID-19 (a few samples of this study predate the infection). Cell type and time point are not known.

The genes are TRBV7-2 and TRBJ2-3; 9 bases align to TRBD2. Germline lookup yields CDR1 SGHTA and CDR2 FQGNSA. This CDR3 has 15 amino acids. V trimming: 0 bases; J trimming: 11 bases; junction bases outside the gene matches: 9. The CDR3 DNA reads TGTGCCAGCAGCTTAGCGAGCGGGGGGATGGGGAAGCAGTATTTT. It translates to CASSLASGGMGKQYF.

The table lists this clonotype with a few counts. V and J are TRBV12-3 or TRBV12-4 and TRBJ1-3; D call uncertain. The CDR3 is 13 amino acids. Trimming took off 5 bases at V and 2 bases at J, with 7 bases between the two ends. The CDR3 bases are TGTGCCAGCAGTACGGTGGCTGGAAACACCATATATTTT. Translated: CASSTVAGNTIYF.

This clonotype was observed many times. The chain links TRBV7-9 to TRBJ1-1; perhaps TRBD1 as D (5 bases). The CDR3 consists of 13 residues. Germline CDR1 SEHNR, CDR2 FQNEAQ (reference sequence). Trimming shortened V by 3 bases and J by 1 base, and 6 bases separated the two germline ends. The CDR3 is CASSFGTNTEAFF. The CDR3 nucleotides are TGTGCCAGCAGCTTTGGGACGAACACTGAAGCTTTCTTT.